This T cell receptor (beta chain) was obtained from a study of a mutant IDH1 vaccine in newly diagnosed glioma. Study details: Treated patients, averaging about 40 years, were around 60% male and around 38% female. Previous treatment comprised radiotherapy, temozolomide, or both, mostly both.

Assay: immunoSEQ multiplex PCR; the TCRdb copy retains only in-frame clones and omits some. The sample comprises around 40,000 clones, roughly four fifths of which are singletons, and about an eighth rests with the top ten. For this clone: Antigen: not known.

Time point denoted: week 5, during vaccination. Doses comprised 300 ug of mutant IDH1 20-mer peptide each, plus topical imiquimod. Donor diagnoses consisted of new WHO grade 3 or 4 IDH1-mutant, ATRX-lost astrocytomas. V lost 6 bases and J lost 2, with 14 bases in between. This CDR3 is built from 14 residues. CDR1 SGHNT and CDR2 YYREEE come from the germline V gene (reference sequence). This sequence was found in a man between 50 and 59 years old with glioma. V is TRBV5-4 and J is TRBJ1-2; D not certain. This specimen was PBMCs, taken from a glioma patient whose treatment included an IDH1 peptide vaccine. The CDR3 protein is CASTQTGTNYGYTF. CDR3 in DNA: TGTGCCAGCACCCAGACGGGCACCAACTATGGCTACACCTTC.